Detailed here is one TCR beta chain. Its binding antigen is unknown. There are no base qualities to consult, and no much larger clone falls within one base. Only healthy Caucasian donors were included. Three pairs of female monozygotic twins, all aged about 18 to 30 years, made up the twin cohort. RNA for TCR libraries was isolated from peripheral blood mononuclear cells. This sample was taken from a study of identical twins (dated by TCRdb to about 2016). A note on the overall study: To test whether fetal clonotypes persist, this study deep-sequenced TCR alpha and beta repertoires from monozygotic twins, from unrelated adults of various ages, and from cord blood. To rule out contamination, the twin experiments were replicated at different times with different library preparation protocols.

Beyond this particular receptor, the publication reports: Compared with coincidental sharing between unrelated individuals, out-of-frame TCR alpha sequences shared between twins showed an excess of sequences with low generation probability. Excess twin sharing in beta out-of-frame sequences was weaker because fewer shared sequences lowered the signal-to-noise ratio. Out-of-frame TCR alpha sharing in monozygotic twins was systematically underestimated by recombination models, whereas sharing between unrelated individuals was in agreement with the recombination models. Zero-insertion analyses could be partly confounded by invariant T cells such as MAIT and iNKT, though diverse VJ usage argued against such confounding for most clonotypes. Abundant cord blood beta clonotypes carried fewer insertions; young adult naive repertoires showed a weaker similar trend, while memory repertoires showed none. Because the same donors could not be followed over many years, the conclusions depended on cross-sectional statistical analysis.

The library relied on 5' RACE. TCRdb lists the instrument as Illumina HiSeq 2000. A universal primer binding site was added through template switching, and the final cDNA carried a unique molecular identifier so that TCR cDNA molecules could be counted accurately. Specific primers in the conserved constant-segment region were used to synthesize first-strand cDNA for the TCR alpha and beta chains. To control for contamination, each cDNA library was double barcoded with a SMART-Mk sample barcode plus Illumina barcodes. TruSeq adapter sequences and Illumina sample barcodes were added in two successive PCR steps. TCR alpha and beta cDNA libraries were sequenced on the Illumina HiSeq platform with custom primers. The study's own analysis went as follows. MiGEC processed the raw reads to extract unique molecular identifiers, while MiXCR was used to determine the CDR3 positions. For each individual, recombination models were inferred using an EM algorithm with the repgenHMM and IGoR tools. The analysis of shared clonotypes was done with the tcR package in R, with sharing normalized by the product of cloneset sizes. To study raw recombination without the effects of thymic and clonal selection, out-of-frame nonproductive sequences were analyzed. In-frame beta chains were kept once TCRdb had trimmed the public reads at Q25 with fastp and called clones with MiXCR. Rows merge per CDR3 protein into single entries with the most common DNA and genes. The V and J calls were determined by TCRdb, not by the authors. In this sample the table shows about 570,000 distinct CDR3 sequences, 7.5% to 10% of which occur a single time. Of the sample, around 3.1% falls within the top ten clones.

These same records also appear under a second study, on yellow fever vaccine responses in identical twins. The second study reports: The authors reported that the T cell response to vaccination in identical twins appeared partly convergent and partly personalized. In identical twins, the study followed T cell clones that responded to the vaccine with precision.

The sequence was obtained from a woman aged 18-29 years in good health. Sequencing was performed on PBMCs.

Here the CDR3 is given as CASSLGGQSRNYGYTF. The nucleotides are TGTGCCAGCAGCTTGGGGGGACAGAGTCGTAACTATGGCTACACCTTC. The V and J segments used are TRBV5-6 and TRBJ1-2, with TRBD1 matching 7 junction bases. CDR1 and CDR2 are drawn from the germline V gene: SGHDT, YYEEEE. From the cysteine up to the phenylalanine, the CDR3 has a length of 16 residues. Only the CDR3 DNA is retained, 48 bases long and in frame from the first base. V loses 0 bases at its end and J loses 1 base; junction bases beyond the gene matches: 6. Reference TRBV5-6 and TRBJ1-2 genes cover what lies past the CDR3, so the full variable domain is DAGVTQSPTHLIKTRGQQVTLRCSPKSGHDTVSWYQQALGQGPQFIFQYYEEEERQRGNFPDRFSGHQFPNYSSELNVNALLLGDSALYLCASSLGGQSRNYGYTFGSGTRLTVV.